This section outlines one TCR beta chain sequence together with its context. This PCR relied on a set of 60 Vbeta primers and 13 Jbeta primers. Only in-frame clones appear in the TCRdb table, and some are missing; sequencing was by immunoSEQ multiplex PCR. The repertoire holds 220,000 or so clones, with approximately 78% as singletons. Germline CDR1 reads SQVTM; CDR2 reads ANQGSEA. Trimming cost V 7 bases and J 2 bases; bases outside gene matches: 7. This CDR3 region has 13 residues. The data are from a study of cytomegalovirus exposure and HLA in healthy donors. Sequenced input: PBMCs. The chain couples TRBV29-1 to TRBJ1-1, with TRBD1 matching 7 bases. This receptor was identified in a woman in her thirties or forties in good health and CMV-seronegative. Here the CDR3 reads CSEVTGANTEAFF. As DNA, the CDR3 is TGCAGCGAGGTCACAGGGGCTAACACTGAAGCTTTCTTT.